This TCR beta chain is from a study of shared clonotypes between healthy human individuals. Whole-study results and caveats: Donor scarcity curtailed the genetic and exposure-history diversity represented herein. Naive subsets, compared against memory subsets, generally had larger estimated richness values. Clonotype sharing among donors was expected to depend on sequencing depth.

Trimming left V 4 bases short and J 3 bases short, with 14 bases between. The CDR3 spans 15 residues. Germline values: CDR1 SGDLS, CDR2 YYNGEE. In the naive CD8 group, cells lacked CD45RO and were positively selected for CCR7, so terminally differentiated effector memory CD45RA+ cells were left out. The healthy adult donors were HIV-negative and reported no recent acute infections or vaccinations. Points on this clone: Its antigen is unknown.

Clones were read by immunoSEQ multiplex PCR, and TCRdb kept only the in-frame ones, dropping some. The sample lists just over 2,000,000 clones, approximately 95% seen once, with 0.9% to 1.3% in the top ten. The source of this sequence is a man aged 18 to 35 in good health. The rearrangement links TRBV9 to TRBJ1-5; no clear D gene. Material for sequencing was naive CD8+ T cells sorted from blood. CDR3 sequence: CASSPGPAPNQPQHF. The DNA for the CDR3 is TGTGCCAGCAGCCCAGGCCCCGCACCCAATCAGCCCCAGCATTTT.